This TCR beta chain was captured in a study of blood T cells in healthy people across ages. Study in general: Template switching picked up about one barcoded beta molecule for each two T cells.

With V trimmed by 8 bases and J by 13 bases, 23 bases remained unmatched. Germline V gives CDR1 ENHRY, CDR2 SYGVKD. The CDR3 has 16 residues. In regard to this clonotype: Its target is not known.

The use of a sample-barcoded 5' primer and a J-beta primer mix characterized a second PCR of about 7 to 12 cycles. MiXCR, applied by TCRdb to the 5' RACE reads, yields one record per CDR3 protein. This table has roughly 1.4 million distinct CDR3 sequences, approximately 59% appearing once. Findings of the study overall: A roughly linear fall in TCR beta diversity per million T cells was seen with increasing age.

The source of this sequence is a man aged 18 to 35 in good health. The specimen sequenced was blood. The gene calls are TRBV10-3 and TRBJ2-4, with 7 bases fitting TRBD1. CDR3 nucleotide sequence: TGTGCCATCGACAACAGGGGTGGGTCGAACTACAATGAGCAGTACTTC. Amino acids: CAIDNRGGSNYNEQYF.